There are a few counts of the clone carrying this TCR beta chain. The sample originates from a study of patients and donors after allogeneic stem cell transplantation. A single record per CDR3 protein comes from TCRdb applying MiXCR to the RT-PCR reads. Here the sample spans roughly 180,000 distinct CDR3 sequences, roughly two fifths being singletons. The CDR3 runs 18 residues. Germline CDR1 is MNHEY and CDR2 is SMNVEV (reference sequence). Trimming stripped 2 bases from V and 0 bases from J, with 14 bases between. The chain carries TRBV27 and TRBJ1-6, with D possibly TRBD1 on 5 matching bases. Sequenced material: blood, either unsorted or a sorted T cell fraction (not recorded which). The clonotype originates from a human donor who was either an allogeneic HSCT recipient or a stem cell or donor lymphocyte infusion donor (not recorded which). It is not recorded whose cells these are; they may come from a transplant donor. The CDR3 spells CASSLTGRVSSYNSPLHF. CDR3 nucleotides: TGTGCCAGCAGTTTAACTGGCAGGGTTAGCTCCTATAATTCACCCCTCCACTTT.